The T cell receptor beta chain described here comes from a study of beta chain features in type 1 diabetes. Sequenced material consisted of expressed TCRB transcripts (all of the isolated RNA was reverse transcribed). Only in-frame clones appear in the TCRdb table, and some are missing; sequencing was by immunoSEQ multiplex PCR. Of about 140,000 clones listed, about 7.1% are singletons. This clone was seen a few times. This CDR3 is built from 14 residues. CDR1 and CDR2 from the germline V gene are MNHEY and SVGAGI. V shed 0 bases, J shed 5 bases, and the junction held 3 bases outside the gene matches.

The receptor was derived from a woman aged 30 to 39 in good health. V is TRBV6-5 and J is TRBJ1-1; TRBD1 matches 7 bases. Sequencing was performed on central memory CD4+ T cells from blood. The CDR3 coding sequence is TGTGCCAGCAGTTACTCGGCAGGGGGTACTGAAGCTTTCTTT. Translated: CASSYSAGGTEAFF.